This T cell receptor beta chain was recovered during a study of early T cells in non-severe SARS-CoV-2 infection. Germline lookup yields CDR1 DFQATT and CDR2 SNEGSKA (reference sequence). The ends lost 7 bases at V and 4 bases at J; junction bases unmatched: 7. This CDR3 has 15 amino acids. Each single cDNA molecule received a unique molecular identifier. TCRdb used MiXCR to reprocess the 5' RACE reads, holding one entry per CDR3 protein. The table shows around 37,000 distinct CDR3 sequences, with roughly 9.7% occurring only once. The origin of this receptor is an adult who was a healthcare worker with PCR-confirmed SARS-CoV-2 infection or an uninfected control (not recorded which). This rearrangement joins TRBV20-1 to TRBJ2-6; 10 bases fit TRBD2. Input material: whole blood. CDR3 nucleotides: TGCAGTGTTCCTAGCGGGGGCGGAGGGGCCAACGTCCTGACTTTC. Amino acid sequence: CSVPSGGGGANVLTF.